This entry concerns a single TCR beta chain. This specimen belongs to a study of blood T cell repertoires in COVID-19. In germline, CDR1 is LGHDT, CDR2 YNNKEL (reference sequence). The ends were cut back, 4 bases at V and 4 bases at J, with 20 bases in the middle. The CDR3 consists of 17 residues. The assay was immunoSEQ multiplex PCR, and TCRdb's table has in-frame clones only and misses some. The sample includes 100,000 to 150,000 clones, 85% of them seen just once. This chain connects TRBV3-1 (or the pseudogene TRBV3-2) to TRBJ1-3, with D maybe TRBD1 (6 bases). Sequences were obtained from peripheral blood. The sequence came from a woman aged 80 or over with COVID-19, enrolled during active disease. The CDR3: CASSLPGGQVSGNTIYF. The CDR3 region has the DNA TGTGCCAGCAGCCTACCCGGGGGGCAGGTATCCGGAAACACCATATATTTT.